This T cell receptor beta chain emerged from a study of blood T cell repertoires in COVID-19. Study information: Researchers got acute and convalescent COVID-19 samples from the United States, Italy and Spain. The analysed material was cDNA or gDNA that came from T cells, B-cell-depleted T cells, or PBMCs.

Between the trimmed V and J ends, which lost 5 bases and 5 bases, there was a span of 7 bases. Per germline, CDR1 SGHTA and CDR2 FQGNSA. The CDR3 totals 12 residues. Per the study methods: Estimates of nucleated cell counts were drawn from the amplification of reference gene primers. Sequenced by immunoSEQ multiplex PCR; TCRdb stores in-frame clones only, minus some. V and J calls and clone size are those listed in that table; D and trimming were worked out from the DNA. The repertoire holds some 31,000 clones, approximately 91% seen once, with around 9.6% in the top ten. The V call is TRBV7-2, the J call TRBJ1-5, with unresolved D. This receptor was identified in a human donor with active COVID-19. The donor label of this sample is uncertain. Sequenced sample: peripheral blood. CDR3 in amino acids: CASSLYDQPQHF. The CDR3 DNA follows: TGTGCCAGCAGCCTATACGATCAGCCCCAGCATTTT.